Below, one T cell receptor (beta chain) is given with its context. The entry originates in a study of blood T cell repertoires in COVID-19. The assay was immunoSEQ multiplex PCR, and TCRdb's table has in-frame clones only and misses some. Altogether approximately 280,000 clones are present, approximately 86% being singletons, with the ten largest covering less than 2.5%. Germline CDR1 reads WNHNN; CDR2 reads SYGVQD (reference sequence). J gave up 8 bases and V 3 bases, and 1 base lay outside the gene matches. There are 13 residues in the CDR3. The sequenced sample consisted of peripheral blood. J is TRBJ1-1 and V is TRBV10-1; 12 bases map to TRBD1. The source of this sequence is a woman aged 25-40 years who had recovered from COVID-19. CDR3 nucleotide sequence: TGCGCCAGCAGTGATGGGACAGGGGGCGAAGCTTTCTTT. This sequence encodes CASSDGTGGEAFF.